This paragraph covers one TCR beta chain sequence. These data come from a study of memory CD8 T cells in hepatitis C reinfection. Study background: A couple of donors resolved primary infection, then developed chronic reinfection. Pre-reinfection samples were taken 55 to 20 weeks before detection.

Time point given: pre-reinfection, 55 to 20 weeks before reinfection detection. The sorted cells went straight to TCR sequencing with no prior in vitro expansion. The Montreal HEPCO cohort supplied donors who inject drugs. Total naive CD8 T cells were sorted as viable CD3+ CD8+ CD45RO- cells from a couple of donors. V was clipped by 1 base and J by 6 bases, with 19 bases between them. Germline CDR1 and CDR2: MGHRA and YSYEKL. The CDR3 consists of 16 residues. Data came from immunoSEQ multiplex PCR; TCRdb stores just in-frame clones and leaves some out. The table has 40,000 to 60,000 clones, nearly 90% seen once.

This clonotype was obtained from a young man with hepatitis C virus infection. The chain couples TRBV4-1 to TRBJ2-7; D ambiguous. The sequenced sample consisted of naive CD8+ T cells sorted from blood. The chain's CDR3 is CASSQVSSDGPSEQYF. The CDR3 DNA follows: TGCGCCAGCAGCCAAGTATCGTCCGATGGGCCCTCCGAGCAGTACTTC.